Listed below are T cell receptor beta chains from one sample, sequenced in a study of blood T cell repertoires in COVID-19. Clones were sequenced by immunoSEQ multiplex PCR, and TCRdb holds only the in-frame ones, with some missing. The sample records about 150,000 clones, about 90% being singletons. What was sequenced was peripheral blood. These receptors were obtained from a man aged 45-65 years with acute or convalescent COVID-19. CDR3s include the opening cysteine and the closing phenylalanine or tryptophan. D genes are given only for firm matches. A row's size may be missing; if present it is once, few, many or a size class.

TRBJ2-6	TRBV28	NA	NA	TGTGCCAGCGTGTCCCCCGCGGGGGCGCACTCTGGGGCCAACGTCCTGACTTTC	CASVSPAGAHSGANVLTF
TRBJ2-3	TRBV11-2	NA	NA	TGTGCCAGCAGCTTAGGGTGGGAGAGGAGCACAGATACGCAGTATTTT	CASSLGWERSTDTQYF
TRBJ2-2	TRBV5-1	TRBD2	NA	TGCGCCAGCAGCTTGACTAGCGGGAATGTCGGGGAGCTGTTTTTT	CASSLTSGNVGELFF
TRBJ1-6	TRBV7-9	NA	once	TGTGCCAGCAGCCGCACAGGGCCACGCCGAGTTTCACCCCTCCACTTT	CASSRTGPRRVSPLHF
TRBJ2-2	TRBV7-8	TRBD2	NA	TGTGCCAGCAGCTTAGGGGGGACTAGCGGGAGACACACCGGGGAGCTGTTTTTT	CASSLGGTSGRHTGELFF
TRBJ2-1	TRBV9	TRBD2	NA	TGTGCCAGCAGCGTAAGCCCGGGACGCGGGGGAAATGAGCAGTTCTTC	CASSVSPGRGGNEQFF
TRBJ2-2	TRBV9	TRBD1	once	TGTGCCAGCAGCCTCCATGCCGGGACAGCGAACACCGGGGAGCTGTTTTTT	CASSLHAGTANTGELFF
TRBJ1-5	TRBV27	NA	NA	TGTGCCAGCAGTTTTTCAGGGGCGGCCGGGACGGGATATCAGCCCCAGCATTTT	CASSFSGAAGTGYQPQHF
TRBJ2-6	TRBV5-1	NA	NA	TGCGCCAGCAGCTTTGAGGGAAGTGGGGCCAACGTCCTGACTTTC	CASSFEGSGANVLTF
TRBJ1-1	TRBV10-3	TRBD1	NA	TGTGCCATCGGCCCAGGGGGAACTGAAGCTTTCTTT	CAIGPGGTEAFF
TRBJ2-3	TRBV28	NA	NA	TGTGCCAGCAGTTCGTCAGATACGCAGTATTTT	CASSSSDTQYF
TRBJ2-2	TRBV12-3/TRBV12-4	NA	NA	TGTGCCAGCAGTTTGAGGACCGGGGAGCTGTTTTTT	CASSLRTGELFF
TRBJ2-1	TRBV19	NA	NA	TGTGCCAGTAGTATTTATGACCGAGGAAATGAGCAGTTCTTC	CASSIYDRGNEQFF
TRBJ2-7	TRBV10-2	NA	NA	TGCGCCAGCAGTGGCAGCGTGACCTACGAGCAGTACTTC	CASSGSVTYEQYF
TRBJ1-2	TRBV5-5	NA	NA	TGTGCCAGCAGCTTGGGAGGGGGATACTATGGCTACACCTTC	CASSLGGGYYGYTF
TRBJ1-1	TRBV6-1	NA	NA	TGTGCCAGCAGTGAAGTTGGTACAGGGACTGAAGCTTTCTTT	CASSEVGTGTEAFF
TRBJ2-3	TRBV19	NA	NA	TGTGCCAGTAGTATGAGTGGACAGTTCACAGATACGCAGTATTTT	CASSMSGQFTDTQYF
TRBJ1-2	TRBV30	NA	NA	TGTGCCTGGAAAAGTCAGGGGACCTATGGCTACACCTTC	CAWKSQGTYGYTF
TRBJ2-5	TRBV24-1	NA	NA	TGTGCCACCAGTGATTCCCAGGGCGCCGAGACCCAGTACTTC	CATSDSQGAETQYF
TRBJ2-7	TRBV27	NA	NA	TGTGCCAGCAGTCTCTACCCAGGGGCCGTCTCCTACGAGCAGTACTTC	CASSLYPGAVSYEQYF
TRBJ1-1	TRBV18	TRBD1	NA	TGTGCCAGCTCGCCAGGGGGCCCGAACACTGAAGCTTTCTTT	CASSPGGPNTEAFF
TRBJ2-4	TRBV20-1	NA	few	TGCAGTGCTAGTGGATGGGGCTCACTAGCCAAAAACATTCAGTACTTC	CSASGWGSLAKNIQYF
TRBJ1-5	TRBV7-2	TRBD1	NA	TGTGCCAGCAGTCAAGAACTGGGACAGGGGGTCAATCAGCCCCAGCATTTT	CASSQELGQGVNQPQHF
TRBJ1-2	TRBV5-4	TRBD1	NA	TGTGCCAGCAGCTTGGGGACAGGAGGGTACTATGGCTACACCTTC	CASSLGTGGYYGYTF
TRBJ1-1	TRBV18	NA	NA	TGTGCCAGCTCACCGGGACTAATGAACACTGAAGCTTTCTTT	CASSPGLMNTEAFF
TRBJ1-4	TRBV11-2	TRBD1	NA	TGTGCCAGCAGCCTACAGGGGCTAGCTAATGAAAAACTGTTTTTT	CASSLQGLANEKLFF
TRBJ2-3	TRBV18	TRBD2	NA	TGTGCCAGCTCAGGAAGCGGGGGGTTCACAGATACGCAGTATTTT	CASSGSGGFTDTQYF
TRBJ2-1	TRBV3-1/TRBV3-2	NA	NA	TGTGCCAGCAGCCACGGCTCCTACAATGAGCAGTTCTTC	CASSHGSYNEQFF
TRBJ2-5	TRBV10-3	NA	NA	TGTGCCATCAGTGAGTCAGGCAGGGTAAACCAAGAGACCCAGTACTTC	CAISESGRVNQETQYF
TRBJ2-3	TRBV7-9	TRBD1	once	TGTGCCAGCAGCCCCTGGGACAGGGGGCAGGCAGATACGCAGTATTTT	CASSPWDRGQADTQYF
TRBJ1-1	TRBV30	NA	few	TGTGCCGGCAACGCAGGGTTTCCTACCACTGAAGCTTTCTTT	CAGNAGFPTTEAFF
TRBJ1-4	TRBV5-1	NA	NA	TGCGCCAGCGGCGCAGGTTATAATGAAAAACTGTTTTTT	CASGAGYNEKLFF